One and the same sample provided the 22 T cell receptor beta chains below, sequenced in a study of Graves' ophthalmopathy and Graves' hyperthyroidism. RNA transcripts provided the template for amplifying TCR beta CDR3 regions. First-round RT-PCR relied on HTBI primers, and a second-round multiplex PCR came next. TCRdb re-called the multiplex PCR reads with MiXCR, one entry per CDR3 protein. The sample records 620,000 or so distinct CDR3 sequences, about a fifth being singletons. Sequencing used peripheral blood. The receptor set was obtained from a young woman with stable Graves' hyperthyroidism. Some clones in this sample may be carry-over from other donors' samples.

This clonotype was detected ten times or more. The CDR3 DNA follows: TGTGCCAGTAGTCGGGCGAGGTACACTGAAGCTTTCTTT. It encodes CASSRARYTEAFF. The chain employs TRBV19 and TRBJ1-1; D is unclear. The CDR3 contains 13 residues. CDR1 is LNHDA, CDR2 SQIVND, per germline (reference sequence). Trimming pared 5 bases from V and 3 bases from J, leaving 10 bases between.

This clonotype was seen ten or more times. An end of the junction does not agree with germline; a read error may underlie this. The V call is TRBV5-1, the J call TRBJ2-4; TRBD2 agrees at 10 bases. Germline V lookup: CDR1 SGHRS, CDR2 YFSETQ. The CDR3 consists of 15 residues. CDR3 nucleotide sequence: TGCGCCAGCAGCTTGGATGGGACTAGCGTGAGCATTAAGTACTTC. Amino acids: CASSLDGTSVSIKYF.

This clonotype was counted many times. This chain connects TRBV6-1 to TRBJ2-5, with 10 bases fitting TRBD1. V trimming: 5 bases; J trimming: 3 bases; junction bases outside the gene matches: 3. The V gene's germline CDR1 is MNHNS and CDR2 SASEGT. The CDR3 totals 14 residues. The CDR3, as DNA: TGTGCCAGCAGTCAAGGGACAGGGGAAGAGACCCAGTACTTC. Translated: CASSQGTGEETQYF.

This clonotype occurred many times. This sequence joins TRBV12-3 or TRBV12-4 and TRBJ1-5, with 7 positions matching TRBD1. V trimming: 3 bases; J trimming: 0 bases; junction bases outside the gene matches: 5. CDR3 length equals 16 residues. CDR3: CASSFGDSPSNQPQHF. In DNA, the CDR3 is TGTGCCAGCAGTTTTGGGGACAGTCCTAGCAATCAGCCCCAGCATTTT.

In this sample, this clonotype turned up many times. The chain employs TRBV6-1 and TRBJ1-5; D gene unclear. Germline-derived CDR1 and CDR2 are MNHNS and SASEGT. The CDR3 length is 17 residues. Trimming left V 1 base short and J 4 bases short, with 17 bases between. The CDR3 nucleotides are TGTGCCAGCAGTGAAGGATGGTATCAGGTCCTAAATCAGCCCCAGCATTTT. It codes for CASSEGWYQVLNQPQHF.

There are many counts of this clonotype. The chain uses TRBV20-1 and TRBJ2-7; D tentatively reads TRBD1 or TRBD2 (5 bases each). Germline lookup yields CDR1 DFQATT and CDR2 SNEGSKA (reference sequence). The CDR3 spans 16 residues. With 4 bases removed from V and 2 bases from J, the gap between germline ends came to 21 bases. CDR3 sequence reads: CSATGADGTDTYEQYF. The CDR3 DNA reads as TGCAGTGCTACCGGGGCCGACGGGACCGACACCTACGAGCAGTACTTC.

There are many counts of this clonotype. The chain is built from TRBV7-2 and TRBJ2-7; D is undetermined. Germline V CDR1 and CDR2: SGHTA, FQGNSA. CDR3 length equals 14 residues. The germline V and J ends were trimmed by 0 bases and 0 bases, with 6 bases remaining between them. CDR3 nucleotides: TGTGCCAGCAGCTTAGCGCCGCCCTCCTACGAGCAGTACTTC. This codes for CASSLAPPSYEQYF.

This clonotype has ten or more counts. The chain employs TRBV6-1 and TRBJ2-5; D is undetermined. CDR1 MNHNS and CDR2 SASEGT come from the germline V gene. V dropped 4 bases and J dropped 5 bases, with 14 bases sitting between them. This CDR3 has 14 amino acids. This chain's CDR3 is CASSVNTLMETQYF. The DNA of the CDR3 is TGTGCCAGCAGTGTTAATACCCTGATGGAGACCCAGTACTTC.

The gene calls are TRBV9 and TRBJ2-2; D is unclear. CDR1 is SGDLS and CDR2 is YYNGEE in the germline V gene. V was trimmed by 4 bases and J by 3 bases, leaving 13 bases between them. There are 15 residues in the CDR3. The CDR3, as DNA: TGTGCCAGCAGCCCGACACTTGGGGACACCGGGGAGCTGTTTTTT. Translated: CASSPTLGDTGELFF. The complete variable domain, with remaining parts taken from reference TRBV9 and TRBJ2-2, reads DSGVTQTPKHLITATGQRVTLRCSPRSGDLSVYWYQQSLDQGLQFLIQYYNGEERAKGNILERFSAQQFPDLHSELNLSSLELGDSALYFCASSPTLGDTGELFFGEGSRLTVL.

In its sample, this clonotype was seen many times. The J gene is TRBJ2-2, the V gene TRBV2, with D unresolved. The CDR3 contains 10 residues. CDR1 SNHLY and CDR2 FYNNEI come from the germline V gene. V was clipped by 4 bases and J by 10 bases, with 4 bases between them. This chain's CDR3 is CASSGAELFF. CDR3 sequence (DNA): TGTGCCAGCAGTGGAGCGGAGCTGTTTTTT.

This clonotype was seen many times. V gene TRBV12-3 or TRBV12-4 combines with J gene TRBJ1-2, with no clear D. V dropped 7 bases and J dropped 4 bases, with 16 bases sitting between them. The CDR3 extends over 14 amino acids. The chain's CDR3 is CASTHPQHTYGYTF. CDR3 DNA: TGTGCCAGCACCCACCCACAGCACACCTATGGCTACACCTTC.

Ten or more counts support this clonotype. The chain combines TRBV28 with TRBJ1-1; D is undetermined. Trimming shortened V by 5 bases and J by 6 bases, and 10 bases separated the two germline ends. Germline V gene data show CDR1 as MDHEN and CDR2 as SYDVKM. The CDR3 sequence is 12 residues long. The CDR3 region is CASSRHESEAFF. CDR3 DNA sequence: TGTGCCAGCAGTCGACACGAATCTGAAGCTTTCTTT.

This clonotype was counted many times. The chain carries TRBV20-1 and TRBJ2-5; D gene ambiguous. This CDR3 contains 10 residues. From germline, CDR1 is DFQATT and CDR2 SNEGSKA (reference sequence). Trimming pared 3 bases from V and 10 bases from J, leaving 9 bases between. The CDR3 spells CSASVSHQYF. Written as DNA, the CDR3 is TGCAGTGCTAGTGTGTCTCACCAGTACTTC.

This clonotype showed up many times. The chain uses TRBV15 and TRBJ2-7, with no clear D. Deletions cut 3 bases from V and 5 bases from J, with 26 bases between. The CDR3 runs to 18 residues. Per the germline V gene, CDR1 is LNHNV and CDR2 is YYDKDF (reference sequence). The CDR3 is CATSRSPPSQLGFNEQYF. The CDR3 nucleotides read TGTGCCACCAGCAGGAGCCCTCCTTCACAGCTGGGGTTCAACGAGCAGTACTTC.

The CDR3 nucleotides read TGTGCCAGCAGCCCCGGACTAGCGGGGGGGCTCGAGCAGTACTTC. Translating it yields CASSPGLAGGLEQYF. The genes are TRBV12-3 or TRBV12-4 and TRBJ2-7, with TRBD2 identical over 15 bases. Losses at the gene ends were 6 bases for V and 6 bases for J; bases not matched to a gene: 6. The CDR3 length is 15 residues.

This rearrangement joins TRBV7-3 to TRBJ2-5; a possible D gene is TRBD1 (6 bases). Germline V gene lookup returns CDR1 SGHTA and CDR2 FQGTGA. V lost 7 bases and J lost 5, with 26 bases in between. This CDR3 region has 17 residues. Here the CDR3 reads CASTPSGTWGATETQYF. CDR3 nucleotides: TGTGCCAGCACCCCATCGGGGACATGGGGCGCGACGGAGACCCAGTACTTC.

The J gene is TRBJ2-5, the V gene TRBV20-1; D gene ambiguous. Germline V gives CDR1 DFQATT, CDR2 SNEGSKA (reference sequence). This CDR3 comprises 15 residues. The V end lost 2 bases, the J end lost 5 bases, and 18 bases lay between the germline ends. CDR3 loop: CSARMVAGVTETQYF. CDR3 DNA: TGCAGTGCTAGAATGGTGGCTGGCGTCACTGAGACCCAGTACTTC.

This clonotype came up many times. This chain links TRBV19 with TRBJ1-5; possibly TRBD1 for D (5 bases). Trimming removed 10 bases at V and 2 bases at J, with 24 bases between. CDR1 and CDR2 (germline): LNHDA, SQIVND (reference sequence). The CDR3 has 17 amino acids. CDR3 sequence (DNA): TGTGCCACCGAAGAAAATAGGGGTCCTCTGGGCAATCAGCCCCAGCATTTT. It specifies CATEENRGPLGNQPQHF. The variable domain in full, with the rest retrieved from reference TRBV19 and TRBJ1-5, is DGGITQSPKYLFRKEGQNVTLSCEQNLNHDAMYWYRQDPGQGLRLIYYSQIVNDFQKGDIAEGYSVSREKKESFPLTVTSAQKNPTAFYLCATEENRGPLGNQPQHFGDGTRLSIL.

This clonotype was counted many times. The V gene is TRBV6-1, the J gene TRBJ2-5, with a tentative D call TRBD2 (5 bases). The germline V gene encodes CDR1 MNHNS and CDR2 SASEGT. The length of the CDR3 is 13 residues. Trimming took 7 bases from V and 4 from J, leaving 13 bases between them. The CDR3 region has the DNA TGTGCCAGCACCGCCTCGGGATCAGAGACCCAGTACTTC. Protein sequence: CASTASGSETQYF.

Only a few counts were recorded for this clonotype. The chain couples TRBV12-3 or TRBV12-4 to TRBJ1-2; D is undetermined. The CDR3 extends over 14 amino acids. V lost 3 bases and J 4 bases, leaving 12 bases between the germline ends. The CDR3 loop is CASSFGPGGYGYTF. CDR3 DNA sequence: TGTGCCAGCAGTTTCGGGCCGGGAGGCTATGGCTACACCTTC.

This clonotype has more than one count but fewer than ten. The chain links TRBV2 to TRBJ1-3; D is unresolved. V was clipped by 6 bases and J by 0 bases, with 6 bases between them. The CDR3 has 13 residues. CDR1 SNHLY and CDR2 FYNNEI come from the germline V gene. The CDR3 spells CASRTISGNTIYF. CDR3 coding DNA: TGTGCCAGCAGGACAATCTCTGGAAACACCATATATTTT.

This clonotype showed up many times. V is TRBV14 and J is TRBJ2-7; D is unresolved. Germline V CDR1 and CDR2: SGHDN, FVKESK. CDR3 length: 11 amino acids. Trimming shortened V by 3 bases and J by 4 bases, and 4 bases separated the two germline ends. This CDR3 is CASSHAYEQYF. DNA of the CDR3: TGTGCCAGCAGCCACGCTTACGAGCAGTACTTC.